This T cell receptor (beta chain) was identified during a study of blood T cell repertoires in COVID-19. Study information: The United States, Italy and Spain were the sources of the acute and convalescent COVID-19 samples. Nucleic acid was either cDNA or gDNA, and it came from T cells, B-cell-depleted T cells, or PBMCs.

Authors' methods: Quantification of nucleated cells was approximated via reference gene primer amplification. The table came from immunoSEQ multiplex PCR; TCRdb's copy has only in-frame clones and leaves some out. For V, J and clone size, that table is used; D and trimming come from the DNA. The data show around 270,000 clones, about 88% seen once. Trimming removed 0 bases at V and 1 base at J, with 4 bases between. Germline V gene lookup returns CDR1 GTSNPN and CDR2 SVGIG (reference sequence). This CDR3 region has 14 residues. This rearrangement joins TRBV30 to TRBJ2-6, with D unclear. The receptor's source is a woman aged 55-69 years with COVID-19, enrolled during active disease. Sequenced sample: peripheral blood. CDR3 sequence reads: CAWSVQSGANVLTF. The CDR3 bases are TGTGCCTGGAGTGTACAATCTGGGGCCAACGTCCTGACTTTC.